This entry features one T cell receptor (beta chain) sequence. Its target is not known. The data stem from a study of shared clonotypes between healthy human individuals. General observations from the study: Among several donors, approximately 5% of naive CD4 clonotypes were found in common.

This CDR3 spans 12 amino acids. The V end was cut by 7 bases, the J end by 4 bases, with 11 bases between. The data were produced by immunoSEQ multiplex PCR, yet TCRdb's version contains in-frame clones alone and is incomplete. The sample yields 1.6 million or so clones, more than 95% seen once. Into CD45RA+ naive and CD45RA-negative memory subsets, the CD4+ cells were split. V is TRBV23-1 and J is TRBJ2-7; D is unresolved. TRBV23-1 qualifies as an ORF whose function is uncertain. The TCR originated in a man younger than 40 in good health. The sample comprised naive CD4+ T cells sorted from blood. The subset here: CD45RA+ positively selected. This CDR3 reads CASTPVPYEQYF. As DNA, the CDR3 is TGCGCCAGCACCCCGGTCCCTTACGAGCAGTACTTC.